This T cell receptor (beta chain) was sequenced in a study of T cell responses to AZD1222 COVID-19 vaccine. Whole-study findings and limits: The study found Spike-specific TCR breadth and depth rose after two AZD1222 doses. Researchers report vaccine-associated CD4 TCRs spanning spike, with dominance at 160-218 and 743-854. Sampling that yielded the repertoires occurred only after the peak T cell response.

With regard to this clone: Its target is unknown.

Sequenced by immunoSEQ multiplex PCR; TCRdb stores in-frame clones only, minus some. The repertoire holds 150,000 to 200,000 clones, with 90% to 95% as singletons. This CDR3 is built from 13 residues. Germline V CDR1 and CDR2: SGHRS, YFSETQ. The germline V and J ends were trimmed by 7 bases and 2 bases, with 9 bases remaining between them. The rearrangement links TRBV5-1 to TRBJ2-2; D is uncertain. Here the sequenced sample was peripheral blood, taken 28 days after the second AZD1222 dose. The receptor's source is an adult who received the AZD1222 COVID-19 vaccine. CDR3 DNA: TGCGCCAGCGAAGGAGTAAACACCGGGGAGCTGTTTTTT. Translation gives CASEGVNTGELFF.